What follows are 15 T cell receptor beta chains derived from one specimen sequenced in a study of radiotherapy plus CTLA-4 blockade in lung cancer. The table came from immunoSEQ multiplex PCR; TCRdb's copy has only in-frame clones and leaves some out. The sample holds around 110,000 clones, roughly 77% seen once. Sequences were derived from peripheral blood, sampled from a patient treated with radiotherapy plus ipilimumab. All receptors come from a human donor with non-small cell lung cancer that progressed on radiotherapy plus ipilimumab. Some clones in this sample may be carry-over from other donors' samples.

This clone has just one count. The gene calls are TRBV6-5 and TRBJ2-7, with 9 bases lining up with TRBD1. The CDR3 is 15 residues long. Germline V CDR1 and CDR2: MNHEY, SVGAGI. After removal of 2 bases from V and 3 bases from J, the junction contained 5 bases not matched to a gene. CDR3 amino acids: CASSYAGQGNYEQYF. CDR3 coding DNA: TGTGCCAGCAGTTACGCCGGACAGGGGAACTACGAGCAGTACTTC.

The chain's CDR3 is CASSLIQGWGQNIQYF. The CDR3 nucleotides read TGTGCCAGCAGCTTAATACAGGGATGGGGGCAAAACATTCAGTACTTC. The V gene is TRBV11-2, the J gene TRBJ2-4; perhaps TRBD1 as D (6 bases). The CDR3 runs 16 residues. CDR1 and CDR2 from the germline V gene are SGHAT and FQNNGV. Trimming took 2 bases from V and 5 from J, leaving 16 bases between them.

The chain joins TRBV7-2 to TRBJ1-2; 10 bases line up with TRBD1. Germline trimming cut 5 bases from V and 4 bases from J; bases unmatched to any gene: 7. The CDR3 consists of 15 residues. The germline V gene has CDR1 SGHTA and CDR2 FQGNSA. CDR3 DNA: TGTGCCAGCAGCCCCTCGACAGGGGGCGTCTATGGCTACACCTTC. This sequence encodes CASSPSTGGVYGYTF.

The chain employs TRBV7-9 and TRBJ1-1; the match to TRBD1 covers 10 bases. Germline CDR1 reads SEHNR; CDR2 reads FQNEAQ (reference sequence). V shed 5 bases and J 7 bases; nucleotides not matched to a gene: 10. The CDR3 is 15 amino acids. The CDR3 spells CASSRDRGRRGEAFF. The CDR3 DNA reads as TGTGCCAGCAGCCGTGACAGGGGGCGTAGGGGTGAAGCTTTCTTT.

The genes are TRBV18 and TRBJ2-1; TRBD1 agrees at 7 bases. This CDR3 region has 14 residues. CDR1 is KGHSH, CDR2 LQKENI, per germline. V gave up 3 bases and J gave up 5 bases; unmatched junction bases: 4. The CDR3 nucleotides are TGTGCCAGCTCACCGCGACAGGGAGACAATGAGCAGTTCTTC. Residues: CASSPRQGDNEQFF.

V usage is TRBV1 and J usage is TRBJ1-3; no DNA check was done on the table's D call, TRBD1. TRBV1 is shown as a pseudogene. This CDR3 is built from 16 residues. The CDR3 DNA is TGCACCAGCAGCCAAGGGGACAGTTTTTTGGGAAACACCATATATTTT. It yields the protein CTSSQGDSFLGNTIYF.

CDR3 sequence: CASSPGDRGYYEQYF. CDR3 bases: TGTGCCAGCTCACCGGGGGACAGGGGGTACTACGAGCAGTACTTC. This chain links TRBV18 with TRBJ2-7, with TRBD1 matching over 11 bases. The CDR3 extends over 15 amino acids. CDR1 KGHSH and CDR2 LQKENI come from the germline V gene. V shed 3 bases, J shed 3 bases, and the junction held 4 bases outside the gene matches. Filled out from reference TRBV18 and TRBJ2-7, the complete variable domain reads NAGVMQNPRHLVRRRGQEARLRCSPMKGHSHVYWYRQLPEEGLKFMVYLQKENIIDESGMPKERFSAEFPKEGPSILRIQQVVRGDSAAYFCASSPGDRGYYEQYFGPGTRLTVT.

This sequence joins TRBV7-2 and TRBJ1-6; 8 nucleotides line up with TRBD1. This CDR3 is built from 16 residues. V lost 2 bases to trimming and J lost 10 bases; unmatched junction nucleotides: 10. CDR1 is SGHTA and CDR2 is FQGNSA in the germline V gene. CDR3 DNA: TGTGCCAGCAGCTTATTGCACAGGGGGTACGGATCACCCCTCCACTTT. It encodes CASSLLHRGYGSPLHF.

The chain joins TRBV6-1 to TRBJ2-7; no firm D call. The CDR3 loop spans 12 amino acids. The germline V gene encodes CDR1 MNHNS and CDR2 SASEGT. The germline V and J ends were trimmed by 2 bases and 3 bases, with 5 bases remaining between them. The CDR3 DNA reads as TGTGCCAGCAGTGAACTAATCTACGAGCAGTACTTC. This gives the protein CASSELIYEQYF.

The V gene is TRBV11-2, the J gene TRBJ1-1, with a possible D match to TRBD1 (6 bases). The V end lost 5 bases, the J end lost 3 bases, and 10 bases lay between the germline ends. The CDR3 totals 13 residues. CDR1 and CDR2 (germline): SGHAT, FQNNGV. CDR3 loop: CASSGQSYTEAFF. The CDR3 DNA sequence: TGTGCCAGCAGCGGACAGAGTTACACTGAAGCTTTCTTT.

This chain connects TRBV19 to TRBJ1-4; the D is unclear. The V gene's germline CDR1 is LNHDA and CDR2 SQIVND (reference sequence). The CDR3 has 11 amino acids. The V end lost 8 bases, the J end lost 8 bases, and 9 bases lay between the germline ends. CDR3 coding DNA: TGTGCCAGTTACGGGTGGGAAAAACTGTTTTTT. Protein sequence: CASYGWEKLFF. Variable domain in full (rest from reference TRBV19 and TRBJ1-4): DGGITQSPKYLFRKEGQNVTLSCEQNLNHDAMYWYRQDPGQGLRLIYYSQIVNDFQKGDIAEGYSVSREKKESFPLTVTSAQKNPTAFYLCASYGWEKLFFGSGTQLSVL.

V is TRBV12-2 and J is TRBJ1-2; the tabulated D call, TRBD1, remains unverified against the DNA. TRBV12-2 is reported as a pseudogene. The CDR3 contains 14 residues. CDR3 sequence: CASRSGGRAYGYTF. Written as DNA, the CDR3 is TGTGCAAGTCGCTCAGGGGGACGGGCCTATGGCTACACCTTC.

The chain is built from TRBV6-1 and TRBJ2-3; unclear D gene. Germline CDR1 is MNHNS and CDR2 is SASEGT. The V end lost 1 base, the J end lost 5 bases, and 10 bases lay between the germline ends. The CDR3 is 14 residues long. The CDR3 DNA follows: TGTGCCAGCAGTGAAGTGGCTCGTAGAGATACGCAGTATTTT. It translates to CASSEVARRDTQYF.

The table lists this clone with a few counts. For the CDR3, the DNA is TGCAGTGTATTGGCTCGGTATGGCTACACCTTC. This encodes CSVLARYGYTF. V is TRBV20-1 and J is TRBJ1-2; D remains unclear. Germline CDR1 reads DFQATT; CDR2 reads SNEGSKA (reference sequence). V was trimmed by 7 bases and J by 5 bases, leaving 11 bases between them. The CDR3 is 11 amino acids.

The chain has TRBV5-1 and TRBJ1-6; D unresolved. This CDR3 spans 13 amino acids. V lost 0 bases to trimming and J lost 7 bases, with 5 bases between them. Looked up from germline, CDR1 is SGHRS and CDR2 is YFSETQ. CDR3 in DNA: TGCGCCAGCAGCTTGGATCAGAATTCACCCCTCCACTTT. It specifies CASSLDQNSPLHF.